This TCR beta chain comes out of a study of prognosis after radiotherapy for stage I lung cancer. Study in general: Patients (roughly 14 men, a handful of women) were aged about 53 to 95, median about 75 years. Tumor types were squamous cell carcinoma in roughly 7 patients, adenocarcinoma in 11 to 12.

Multiplex PCR, run in two rounds, amplified TCR beta CDR3 from genomic DNA. Primers were specific to each TRBV and TRBJ gene in first-round PCR. TCRdb used MiXCR to reprocess the multiplex PCR reads, holding one entry per CDR3 protein. The sample yields over 10,000 distinct CDR3 sequences, about 50% seen once. Turning to this clonotype: What it recognizes is unknown.

Germline values: CDR1 GTSNPN, CDR2 SVGIG (reference sequence). The V gene lost 2 bases and the J gene lost 2 bases, with 10 bases spanning the gap. The CDR3 contains 13 residues. Each of two time points yielded six milliliters of peripheral venous blood. General study results and limits: Any tumor specificity that the expanded TCR clones may have had was not determined.

This sequence was found in a donor at least 50 years old with non-small cell lung cancer. This specimen consisted of PBMCs, obtained before or after stereotactic body radiation therapy (not recorded which). This chain uses TRBV30 with TRBJ2-7; no reliable D call. The CDR3 loop reads CAWSKTAPYEQYF. In DNA, the CDR3 is TGTGCCTGGAGTAAGACGGCCCCCTACGAGCAGTACTTC. Variable domain in full (rest from reference TRBV30 and TRBJ2-7): SQTIHQWPATLVQPVGSPLSLECTVEGTSNPNLYWYRQAAGRGLQLLFYSVGIGQISSEVPQNLSASRPQDRQFILSSKKLLLSDSGFYLCAWSKTAPYEQYFGPGTRLTVT.